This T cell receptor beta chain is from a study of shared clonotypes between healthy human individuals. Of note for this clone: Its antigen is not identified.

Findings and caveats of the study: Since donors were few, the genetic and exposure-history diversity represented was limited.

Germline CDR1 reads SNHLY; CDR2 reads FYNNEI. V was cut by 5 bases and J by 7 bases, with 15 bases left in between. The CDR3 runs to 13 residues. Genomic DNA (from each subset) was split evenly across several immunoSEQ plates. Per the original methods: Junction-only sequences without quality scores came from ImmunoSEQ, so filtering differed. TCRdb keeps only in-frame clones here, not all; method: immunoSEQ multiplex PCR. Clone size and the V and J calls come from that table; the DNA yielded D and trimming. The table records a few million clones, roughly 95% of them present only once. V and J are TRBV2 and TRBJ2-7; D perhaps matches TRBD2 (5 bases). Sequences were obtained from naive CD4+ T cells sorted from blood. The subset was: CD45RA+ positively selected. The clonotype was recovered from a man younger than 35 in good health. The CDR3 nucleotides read TGTGCCAGCAGTAAGGACTTGGTAAGGGAGCAGTACTTC. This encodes CASSKDLVREQYF.